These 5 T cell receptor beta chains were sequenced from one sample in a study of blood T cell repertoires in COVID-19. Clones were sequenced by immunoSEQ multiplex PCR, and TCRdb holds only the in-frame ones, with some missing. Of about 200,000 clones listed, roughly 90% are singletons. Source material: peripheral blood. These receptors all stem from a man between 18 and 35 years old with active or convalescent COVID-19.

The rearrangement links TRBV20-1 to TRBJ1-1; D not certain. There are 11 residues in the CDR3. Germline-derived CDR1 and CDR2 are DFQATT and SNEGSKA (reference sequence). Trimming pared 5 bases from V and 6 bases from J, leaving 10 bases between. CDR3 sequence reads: CSAPLRAEAFF. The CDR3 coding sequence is TGCAGTGCTCCGTTGAGGGCTGAAGCTTTCTTT.

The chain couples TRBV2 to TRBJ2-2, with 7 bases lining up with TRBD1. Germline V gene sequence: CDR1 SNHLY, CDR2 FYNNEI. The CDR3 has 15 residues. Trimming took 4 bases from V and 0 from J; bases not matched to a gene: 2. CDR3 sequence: CASSGGTANTGELFF. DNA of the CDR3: TGTGCCAGCAGTGGGGGGACAGCGAACACCGGGGAGCTGTTTTTT.

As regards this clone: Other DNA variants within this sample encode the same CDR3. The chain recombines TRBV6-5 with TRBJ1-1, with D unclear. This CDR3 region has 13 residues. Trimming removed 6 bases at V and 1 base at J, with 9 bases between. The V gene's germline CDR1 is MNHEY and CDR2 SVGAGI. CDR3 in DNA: TGTGCCAGCAGCTCGGGGTCGAACACTGAAGCTTTCTTT. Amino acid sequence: CASSSGSNTEAFF.

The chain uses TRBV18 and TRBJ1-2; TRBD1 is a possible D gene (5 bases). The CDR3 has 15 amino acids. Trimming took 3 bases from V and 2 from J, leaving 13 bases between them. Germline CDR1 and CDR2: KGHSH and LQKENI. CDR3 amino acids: CASSPAVGENYGYTF. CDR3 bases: TGTGCCAGCTCACCCGCGGTAGGGGAAAACTATGGCTACACCTTC.

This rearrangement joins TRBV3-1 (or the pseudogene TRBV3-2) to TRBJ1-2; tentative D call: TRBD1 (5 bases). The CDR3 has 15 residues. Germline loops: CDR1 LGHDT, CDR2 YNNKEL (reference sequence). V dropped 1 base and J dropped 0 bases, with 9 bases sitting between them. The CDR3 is CASSQGGGANYGYTF. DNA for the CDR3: TGTGCCAGCAGCCAAGGGGGCGGAGCTAACTATGGCTACACCTTC.